Listed below are T cell receptor beta chains from one sample, sequenced in a study of T cell repertoires in cytomegalovirus infection. No antigen has been identified for these receptors. Using its own MiXCR run on the reads, TCRdb lists one record per CDR3 protein. The repertoire holds roughly 150,000 distinct CDR3 sequences, with about a fifth as singletons. The source material was CD8+ T cells from cultured PBMCs, sampled from culture after CMV antigen stimulation. All receptors come from a human donor in good health (CMV status not recorded). Some clones in this sample may be carry-over from other donors' samples. CDR3s leave out the opening cysteine and the closing phenylalanine or tryptophan. Fields, in order: V gene, J gene, CDR3 protein.

TRBV7-2,TRBJ1-2,ASSLARDRSNYGYT
TRBV4-1,TRBJ1-3,ASSSSTDLSGNTIY
TRBV2,TRBJ2-1,ASSLLDRVREQF
TRBV12-3/TRBV12-4,TRBJ1-2,ASVGSYGYT
TRBV12-3/TRBV12-4,TRBJ2-7,ASSYPGTGANEQY
TRBV7-2,TRBJ1-2,ASSPWTGGKERGYT
TRBV2,TRBJ2-3,ASSGASGGFTDTQY
TRBV7-6,TRBJ1-6,ASSQPAGRVSPLH
TRBV6-8,TRBJ2-1,ASSYTPLGRNEQF
TRBV7-8,TRBJ2-1,ASSFVASGLSYNEQF
TRBV14,TRBJ1-1,ASSQELNTEAF
TRBV7-2,TRBJ2-7,ASSLAQGQGAREQY
TRBV6-6,TRBJ2-1,ASSYSPDEQF
TRBV29-1,TRBJ2-5,SVTGEWETQY
TRBV27,TRBJ1-1,ASSLRQDMNTEAF
TRBV6-1,TRBJ1-6,ASSETGQGVVSPLH
TRBV6-6,TRBJ1-6,ASSYSLDLLESPLH
TRBV15,TRBJ2-3,ATSRDRGGVTDTQY
TRBV7-8,TRBJ2-5,ASRFAGGAYQETQY
TRBV7-9,TRBJ2-7,ASSPPGGGYEQY
TRBV7-2,TRBJ2-3,ASSDNGGRADTQY
TRBV7-9,TRBJ2-3,ASSPWDRESTDTQY
TRBV10-3,TRBJ1-2,AISDWSKGRKNYGYT
TRBV7-6,TRBJ1-1,ASSLGALNTEAF
TRBV7-9,TRBJ2-1,ASSGRTGGAYNEQF
TRBV6-2/TRBV6-3,TRBJ2-7,ASGFGSEQY
TRBV12-3/TRBV12-4,TRBJ1-2,ASSLGWSNYGYT
TRBV12-3/TRBV12-4,TRBJ2-2,ASTGSPGELF
TRBV7-8,TRBJ1-1,ASSSREANTEAF
TRBV6-6,TRBJ1-2,ESSYWDRDHYGYT
TRBV7-2,TRBJ2-1,ASSLQLTAGEQF
TRBV12-3/TRBV12-4,TRBJ2-2,ASSFDRQNTGELF
TRBV4-1,TRBJ2-1,ASTPGGVMDEQF
TRBV7-2,TRBJ1-5,ASSLVGQPNQPQH
TRBV7-8,TRBJ1-1,ASSSNQYQGRGTEAF
TRBV29-1,TRBJ1-1,SVDLPGRGPEAF